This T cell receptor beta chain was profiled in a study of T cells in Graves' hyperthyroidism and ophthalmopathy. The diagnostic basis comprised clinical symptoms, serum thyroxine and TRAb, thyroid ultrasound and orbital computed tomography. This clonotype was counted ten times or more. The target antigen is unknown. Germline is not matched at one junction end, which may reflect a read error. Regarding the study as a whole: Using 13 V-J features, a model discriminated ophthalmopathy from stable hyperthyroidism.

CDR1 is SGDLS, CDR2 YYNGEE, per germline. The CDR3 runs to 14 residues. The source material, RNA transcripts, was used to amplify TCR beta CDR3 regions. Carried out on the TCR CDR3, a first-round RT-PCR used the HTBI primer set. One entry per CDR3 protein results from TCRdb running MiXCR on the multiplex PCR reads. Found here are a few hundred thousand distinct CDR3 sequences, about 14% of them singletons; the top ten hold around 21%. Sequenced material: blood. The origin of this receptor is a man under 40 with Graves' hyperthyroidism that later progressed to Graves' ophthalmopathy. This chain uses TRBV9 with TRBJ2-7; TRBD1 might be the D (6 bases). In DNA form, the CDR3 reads TGTGCCAGCACCGTAGGGACAAACTCCTACGAGCAGTACTTC. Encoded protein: CASTVGTNSYEQYF.